This T cell receptor beta chain emerged from a study of technical replicates of blood from a handful of donors. The CDR3 loop spans 14 amino acids. Germline loops: CDR1 SGHTS, CDR2 YDEGEE. V gave up 2 bases and J gave up 4 bases; unmatched junction bases: 6. Profiling relied on immunoSEQ multiplex PCR, and the TCRdb table lists in-frame clones only, not all of them. The repertoire includes approximately 70,000 clones, about 97% of them detected once, and 0.25% to 0.3% sits in the top ten. This clone is a singleton in its sample. V and J are TRBV5-8 and TRBJ2-7; TRBD1 aligns across 7 bases. The sequencing input was T cells isolated from PBMCs. This TCR derives from a human donor in good health. CDR3 region: CASSLQGYGYEQYF. DNA of the CDR3: TGTGCCAGCAGCTTACAGGGGTATGGGTACGAGCAGTACTTC.